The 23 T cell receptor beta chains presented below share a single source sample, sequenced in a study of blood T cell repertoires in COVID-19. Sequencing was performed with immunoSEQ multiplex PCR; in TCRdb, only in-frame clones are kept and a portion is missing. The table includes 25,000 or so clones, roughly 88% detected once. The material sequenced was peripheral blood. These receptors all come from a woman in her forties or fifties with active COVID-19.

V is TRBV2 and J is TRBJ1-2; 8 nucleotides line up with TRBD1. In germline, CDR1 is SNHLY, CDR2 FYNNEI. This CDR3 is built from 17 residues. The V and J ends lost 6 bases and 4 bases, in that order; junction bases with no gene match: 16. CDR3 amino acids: CASRGFIQGVGGYGYTF. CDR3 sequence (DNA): TGTGCCAGCAGGGGTTTTATACAGGGGGTTGGTGGCTATGGCTACACCTTC.

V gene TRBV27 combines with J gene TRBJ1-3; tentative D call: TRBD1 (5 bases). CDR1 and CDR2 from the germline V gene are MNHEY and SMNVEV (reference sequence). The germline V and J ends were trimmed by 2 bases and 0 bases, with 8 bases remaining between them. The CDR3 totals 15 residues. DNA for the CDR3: TGTGCCAGCAGTTTAGGGGCTAGCTCTGGAAACACCATATATTTT. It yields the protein CASSLGASSGNTIYF.

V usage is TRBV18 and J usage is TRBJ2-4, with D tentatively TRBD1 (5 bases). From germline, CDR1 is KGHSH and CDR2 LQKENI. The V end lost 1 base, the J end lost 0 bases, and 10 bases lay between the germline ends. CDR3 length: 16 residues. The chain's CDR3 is CASSPRQGLAKNIQYF. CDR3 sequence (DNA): TGTGCCAGCTCACCACGGCAGGGCCTAGCCAAAAACATTCAGTACTTC.

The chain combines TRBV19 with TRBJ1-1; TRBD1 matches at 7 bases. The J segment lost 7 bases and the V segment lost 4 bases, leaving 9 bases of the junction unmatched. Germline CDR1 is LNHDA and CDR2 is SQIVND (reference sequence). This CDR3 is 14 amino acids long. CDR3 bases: TGTGCCAGTAGTAGACGACAGGGAGAAAATGAAGCTTTCTTT. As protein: CASSRRQGENEAFF.

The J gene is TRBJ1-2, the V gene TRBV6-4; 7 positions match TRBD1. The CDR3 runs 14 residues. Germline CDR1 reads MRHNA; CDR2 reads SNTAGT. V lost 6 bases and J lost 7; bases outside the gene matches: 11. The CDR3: CASSQGTVGGGYTF. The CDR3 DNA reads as TGTGCCAGCAGCCAGGGGACAGTTGGCGGTGGCTACACCTTC.

This chain's CDR3 is CSVEDLRYGYTF. In DNA, the CDR3 is TGCAGCGTTGAAGATCTTCGCTATGGCTACACCTTC. This chain joins TRBV29-1 and TRBJ1-2, with D unresolved. Germline loops: CDR1 SQVTM, CDR2 ANQGSEA. Trimming removed 0 bases from V and 4 bases from J, with 6 bases in between. CDR3 length: 12 amino acids.

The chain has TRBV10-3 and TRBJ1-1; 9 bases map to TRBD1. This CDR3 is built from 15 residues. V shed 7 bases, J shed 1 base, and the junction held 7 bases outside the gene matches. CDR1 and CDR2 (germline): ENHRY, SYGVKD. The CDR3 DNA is TGTGCCATCAAAACAGGGGGCGGTCGGAACACTGAAGCTTTCTTT. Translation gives CAIKTGGGRNTEAFF.

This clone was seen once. The CDR3 nucleotides read TGTGCCAGCAGTGGGGACAGGGTTCGGACCCAGTACTTC. As protein: CASSGDRVRTQYF. The chain employs TRBV2 and TRBJ2-5, with 9 bases lining up with TRBD1. The CDR3 is 13 amino acids. Germline V gene sequence: CDR1 SNHLY, CDR2 FYNNEI. Germline trimming cut 4 bases from V and 7 bases from J; bases unmatched to any gene: 4.

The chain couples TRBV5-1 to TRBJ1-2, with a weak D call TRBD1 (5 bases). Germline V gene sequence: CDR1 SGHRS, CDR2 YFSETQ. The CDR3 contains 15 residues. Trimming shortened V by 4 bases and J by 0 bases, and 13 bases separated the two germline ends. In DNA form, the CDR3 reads TGCGCCAGCAGCGAGGGACTGTCGTCTAACTATGGCTACACCTTC. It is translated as CASSEGLSSNYGYTF.

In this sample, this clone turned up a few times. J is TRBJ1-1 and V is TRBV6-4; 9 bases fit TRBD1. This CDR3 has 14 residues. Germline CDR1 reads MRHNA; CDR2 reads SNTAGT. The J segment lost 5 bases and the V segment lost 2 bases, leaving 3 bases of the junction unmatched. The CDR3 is CASSDTDRGTEAFF. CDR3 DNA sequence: TGTGCCAGCAGTGACACGGACAGGGGAACTGAAGCTTTCTTT.

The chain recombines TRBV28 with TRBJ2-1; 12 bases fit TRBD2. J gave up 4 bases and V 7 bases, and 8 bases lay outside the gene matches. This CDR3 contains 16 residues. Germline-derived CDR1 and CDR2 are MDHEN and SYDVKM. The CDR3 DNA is TGTGCCAGCACACTAGCGGGGGGCGCCCAATACAATGAGCAGTTCTTC. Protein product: CASTLAGGAQYNEQFF.

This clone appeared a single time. The CDR3 is CASSWNPSRDSGNTIYF. The CDR3 bases are TGTGCCAGCAGCTGGAATCCCTCCCGGGACTCTGGAAACACCATATATTTT. The rearrangement links TRBV11-2 to TRBJ1-3, with D hard to call. Trimming pared 4 bases from V and 0 bases from J, leaving 16 bases between. CDR1 is SGHAT and CDR2 is FQNNGV in the germline V gene. There are 17 residues in the CDR3.

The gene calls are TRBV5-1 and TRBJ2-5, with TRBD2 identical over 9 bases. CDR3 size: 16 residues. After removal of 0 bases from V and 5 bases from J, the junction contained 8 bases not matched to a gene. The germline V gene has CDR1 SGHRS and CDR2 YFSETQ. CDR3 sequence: CASSLAGSSGTETQYF. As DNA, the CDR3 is TGCGCCAGCAGCTTGGCCGGCTCTAGCGGGACGGAGACCCAGTACTTC.

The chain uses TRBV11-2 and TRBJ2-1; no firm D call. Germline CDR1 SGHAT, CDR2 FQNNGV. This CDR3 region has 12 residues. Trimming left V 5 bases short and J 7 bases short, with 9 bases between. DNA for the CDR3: TGTGCCAGCAGCCACAATCCTAATGAGCAGTTCTTC. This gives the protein CASSHNPNEQFF.

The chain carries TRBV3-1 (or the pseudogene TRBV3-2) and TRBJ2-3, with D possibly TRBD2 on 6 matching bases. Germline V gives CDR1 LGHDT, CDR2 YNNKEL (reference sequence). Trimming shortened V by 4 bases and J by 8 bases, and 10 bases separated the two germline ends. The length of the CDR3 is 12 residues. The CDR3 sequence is CASSPGVGTQYF. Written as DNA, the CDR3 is TGTGCCAGCAGCCCGGGGGTGGGTACGCAGTATTTT.

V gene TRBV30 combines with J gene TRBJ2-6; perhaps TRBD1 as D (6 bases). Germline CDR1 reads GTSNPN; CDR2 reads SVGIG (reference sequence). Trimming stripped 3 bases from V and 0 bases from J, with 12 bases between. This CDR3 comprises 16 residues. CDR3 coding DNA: TGTGCCTGGAGCCGGCGAGGGGGCTCTGGGGCCAACGTCCTGACTTTC. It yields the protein CAWSRRGGSGANVLTF.

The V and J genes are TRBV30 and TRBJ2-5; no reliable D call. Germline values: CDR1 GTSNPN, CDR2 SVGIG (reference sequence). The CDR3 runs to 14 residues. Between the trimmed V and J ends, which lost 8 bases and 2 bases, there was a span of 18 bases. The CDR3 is CALESYSVQETQYF. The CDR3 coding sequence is TGTGCCCTGGAGTCTTATTCGGTACAAGAGACCCAGTACTTC.

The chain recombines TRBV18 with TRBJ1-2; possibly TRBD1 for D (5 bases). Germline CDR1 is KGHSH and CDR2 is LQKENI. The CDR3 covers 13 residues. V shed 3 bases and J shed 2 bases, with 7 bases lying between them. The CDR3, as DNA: TGTGCCAGCTCACCCCCAGGGAACTATGGCTACACCTTC. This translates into CASSPPGNYGYTF. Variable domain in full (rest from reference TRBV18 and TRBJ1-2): NAGVMQNPRHLVRRRGQEARLRCSPMKGHSHVYWYRQLPEEGLKFMVYLQKENIIDESGMPKERFSAEFPKEGPSILRIQQVVRGDSAAYFCASSPPGNYGYTFGSGTRLTVV.

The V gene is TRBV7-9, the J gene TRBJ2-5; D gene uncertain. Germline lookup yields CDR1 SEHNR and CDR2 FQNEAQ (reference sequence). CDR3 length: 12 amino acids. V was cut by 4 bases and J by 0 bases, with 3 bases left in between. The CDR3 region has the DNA TGTGCCAGCAGCTCGTACCAAGAGACCCAGTACTTC. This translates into CASSSYQETQYF.

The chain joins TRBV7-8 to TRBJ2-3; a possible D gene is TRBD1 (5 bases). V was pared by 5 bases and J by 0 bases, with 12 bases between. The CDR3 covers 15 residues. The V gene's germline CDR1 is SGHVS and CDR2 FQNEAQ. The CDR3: CASSLADISTDTQYF. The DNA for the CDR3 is TGTGCCAGCAGCCTGGCGGACATAAGCACAGATACGCAGTATTTT.

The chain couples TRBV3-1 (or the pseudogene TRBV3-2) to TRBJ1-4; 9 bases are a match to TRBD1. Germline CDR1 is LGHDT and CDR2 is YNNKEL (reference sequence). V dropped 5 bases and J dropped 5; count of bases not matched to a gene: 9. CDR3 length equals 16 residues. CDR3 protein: CASSERVGTGNEKLFF. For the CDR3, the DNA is TGTGCCAGCAGCGAAAGGGTAGGGACAGGGAATGAAAAACTGTTTTTT.

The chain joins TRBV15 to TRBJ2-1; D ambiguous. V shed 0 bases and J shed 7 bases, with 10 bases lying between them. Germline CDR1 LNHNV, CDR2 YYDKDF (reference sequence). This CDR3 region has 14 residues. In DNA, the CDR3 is TGTGCCACCAGCAGAGATCTTAAGCGTAATGAGCAGTTCTTC. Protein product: CATSRDLKRNEQFF.

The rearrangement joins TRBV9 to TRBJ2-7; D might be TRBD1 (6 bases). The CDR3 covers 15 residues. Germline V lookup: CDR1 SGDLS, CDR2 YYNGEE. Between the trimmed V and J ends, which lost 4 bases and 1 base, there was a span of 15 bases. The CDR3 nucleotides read TGTGCCAGCAGCCCCGGACAGATTTTATCCTACGAGCAGTACTTC. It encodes CASSPGQILSYEQYF.